These 7 T cell receptor beta chains came from one sample sequenced in a study of T cells in Graves' hyperthyroidism and ophthalmopathy. TCR beta CDR3 regions were amplified from RNA. Carried out on the TCR CDR3, a first-round RT-PCR used the HTBI primer set. TCRdb fed the multiplex PCR reads into MiXCR, producing one record per CDR3 protein. The sample has approximately 380,000 distinct CDR3 sequences, over 13% seen once. The sample consisted of blood. These receptors came from a man aged 50-60 years with Graves' ophthalmopathy.

This clonotype was observed many times. This CDR3 reads CASSLGSGAYEQYF. CDR3 nucleotide sequence: TGTGCCAGCAGTTTAGGGTCAGGGGCCTACGAGCAGTACTTC. The chain carries TRBV27 and TRBJ2-7, with a possible D match to TRBD1 (6 bases). The CDR3 is 14 residues long. Deletions cut 2 bases from V and 2 bases from J, with 10 bases between. CDR1 MNHEY and CDR2 SMNVEV come from the germline V gene (reference sequence).

This clonotype showed up many times. The V and J genes are TRBV11-3 and TRBJ2-1; 9 bases align to TRBD2. V lost 1 base, J lost 6 bases, and 1 base stayed unmatched. CDR1 and CDR2 from the germline V gene are SGHNT and YENEEA. The CDR3 has 14 residues. CDR3 amino acids: CASSLVSGSNEQFF. CDR3 DNA sequence: TGTGCCAGCAGCTTAGTTAGCGGGAGCAATGAGCAGTTCTTC.

In this sample, this clonotype turned up a few times. J is TRBJ1-5 and V is TRBV6-1; a weak D match, TRBD1 (6 bases). This CDR3 has 11 amino acids. The germline gives CDR1 MNHNS, CDR2 SASEGT. The CDR3 DNA is TGTGCTACCGGGGGCAGTCAGCCCCAGCATTTT. Translated, it gives CATGGSQPQHF.

This clonotype was seen ten or more times. This sequence joins TRBV2 and TRBJ2-7; possible D gene TRBD2, 5 bases. Germline loops: CDR1 SNHLY, CDR2 FYNNEI. The CDR3 is 12 amino acids. The ends were cut back, 2 bases at V and 6 bases at J, with 8 bases in the middle. The CDR3 region is CASSELAGEQYF. CDR3 nucleotide sequence: TGTGCCAGCAGTGAATTGGCGGGCGAGCAGTACTTC.

This clonotype has at least ten counts. The chain joins TRBV18 to TRBJ2-7; 9 bases line up with TRBD1. The CDR3 covers 15 residues. J gave up 7 bases and V 1 base, and 8 bases lay outside the gene matches. Germline CDR1 is KGHSH and CDR2 is LQKENI. DNA for the CDR3: TGTGCCAGCTCACCACGGTGGACAGGGGACCTGGAGCAGTACTTC. Protein: CASSPRWTGDLEQYF.

The chain recombines TRBV16 with TRBJ1-2, with no clear D. Germline V gene sequence: CDR1 KGHSY, CDR2 FQNENV. V shed 0 bases and J shed 8 bases, with 7 bases lying between them. The CDR3 consists of 12 residues. The CDR3 sequence is CASSQSSEGYTF. As DNA, the CDR3 is TGTGCCAGCAGCCAATCCTCCGAGGGCTACACCTTC.

This clonotype showed up many times. The chain has TRBV5-1 and TRBJ2-7; 7 bases align to TRBD2. The germline gives CDR1 SGHRS, CDR2 YFSETQ. The J segment lost 1 base and the V segment lost 3 bases, leaving 10 bases of the junction unmatched. CDR3 size: 16 residues. This CDR3 reads CASSWPKAGMSYEQYF. Here the CDR3 DNA reads TGCGCCAGCAGCTGGCCTAAAGCGGGAATGTCCTACGAGCAGTACTTC.